One sample yielded the 21 T cell receptor beta chains listed below, sequenced in a study of T cell changes during pregnancy in multiple sclerosis. Sequencing used immunoSEQ multiplex PCR; TCRdb keeps in-frame clones, though not all of them. The top ten clones hold around 1.6% of a sample with under 110,000 clones, about 89% of them seen once. Specimen: peripheral blood, collected before pregnancy. The receptors were gathered from a female donor with multiple sclerosis, enrolled in a pregnancy study.

The chain combines TRBV6-5 with TRBJ2-2, with D perhaps TRBD1 (5 bases). The V gene lost 7 bases and the J gene lost 2 bases, with 11 bases spanning the gap. This CDR3 contains 14 residues. Germline V gene sequence: CDR1 MNHEY, CDR2 SVGAGI. This CDR3 reads CASKGLPNTGELFF. CDR3 DNA sequence: TGTGCCAGCAAGGGGCTTCCTAACACCGGGGAGCTGTTTTTT.

V and J are TRBV10-3 and TRBJ2-7; 9 nucleotides align to TRBD1. This CDR3 is built from 14 residues. With V trimmed by 0 bases and J by 6 bases, 3 bases remained unmatched. Germline V gene lookup returns CDR1 ENHRY and CDR2 SYGVKD. The CDR3 loop is CAISESLDRGEQYF. CDR3 in DNA: TGTGCCATCAGTGAGTCTTTGGACAGGGGCGAGCAGTACTTC.

The rearrangement links TRBV6-5 to TRBJ2-6, with no clear D. Germline assignment: CDR1 MNHEY and CDR2 SVGAGI. V lost 6 bases and J 0 bases, leaving 3 bases between the germline ends. This CDR3 spans 13 amino acids. Written as DNA, the CDR3 is TGTGCCAGCAGGCGCTCTGGGGCCAACGTCCTGACTTTC. Translated, it gives CASRRSGANVLTF.

The CDR3 loop is CASSLELAGGLPYEQYF. As DNA, the CDR3 is TGTGCCAGCAGCTTAGAACTAGCGGGAGGACTACCCTACGAGCAGTACTTC. The chain joins TRBV11-3 to TRBJ2-7; 12 bases are a match to TRBD2. Losses at the gene ends were 0 bases for V and 2 bases for J; bases not matched to a gene: 5. CDR1 and CDR2 (germline): SGHNT, YENEEA. The CDR3 is made up of 17 amino acids.

V is TRBV6-1 and J is TRBJ1-2; no definite D call. Germline V lookup: CDR1 MNHNS, CDR2 SASEGT. V was trimmed by 4 bases and J by 14 bases, leaving 14 bases between them. The CDR3 extends over 11 amino acids. This CDR3 reads CASSVSRTLTF. CDR3 sequence (DNA): TGTGCCAGCAGTGTCTCCAGGACTTTAACCTTC.

The chain uses TRBV6-6 and TRBJ2-3, with TRBD2 matching 9 bases. Germline loops: CDR1 MNHNY, CDR2 SVGAGI (reference sequence). The CDR3 has 16 residues. J gave up 4 bases and V 7 bases, and 12 bases lay outside the gene matches. CDR3: CASTRGSGSWADTQYF. The CDR3 bases are TGTGCCAGCACCCGGGGTAGCGGGAGTTGGGCAGATACGCAGTATTTT.

V gene TRBV5-6 combines with J gene TRBJ1-2; the D gene is possibly TRBD1 (6 bases). The V and J ends lost 1 base and 3 bases respectively, with 7 bases between them. The CDR3 extends over 13 amino acids. CDR1 and CDR2 from the germline V gene are SGHDT and YYEEEE. CDR3 residues: CASSLQGHYGYTF. Here the CDR3 DNA reads TGTGCCAGCAGCTTGCAGGGGCACTATGGCTACACCTTC.

This chain connects TRBV4-1 to TRBJ2-3; tentatively, D is TRBD2 (5 bases). Germline V gene data show CDR1 as MGHRA and CDR2 as YSYEKL. Trimming removed 1 base at V and 2 bases at J, with 16 bases between. The CDR3 totals 17 residues. CDR3 DNA sequence: TGCGCCAGCAGCCAAGTTTCGGGATTGGGGTTCACAGATACGCAGTATTTT. This codes for CASSQVSGLGFTDTQYF.

The rearrangement links TRBV7-6 to TRBJ2-3; D gene uncertain. This CDR3 region has 15 residues. Germline V gene data show CDR1 as SGHVS and CDR2 as FNYEAQ. V lost 5 bases and J 2 bases, leaving 14 bases between the germline ends. The CDR3 DNA follows: TGTGCCAGCAGCCCTACTACCCTAGACACAGATACGCAGTATTTT. It translates to CASSPTTLDTDTQYF.

The chain employs TRBV6-5 and TRBJ1-2; D unresolved. Germline V gene data show CDR1 as MNHEY and CDR2 as SVGAGI. The CDR3 sequence is 15 residues long. Trimming took 0 bases from V and 2 from J, leaving 10 bases between them. CDR3 protein: CASSYSRGANYGYTF. Here the CDR3 DNA reads TGTGCCAGCAGTTACTCACGGGGAGCCAACTATGGCTACACCTTC.

The V gene is TRBV11-3, the J gene TRBJ1-3; D gene unclear. This CDR3 region has 15 residues. CDR1 and CDR2 from the germline V gene are SGHNT and YENEEA. V dropped 5 bases and J dropped 1 base, with 12 bases sitting between them. CDR3 sequence reads: CASSPGSGSGNTIYF. CDR3 nucleotides: TGTGCCAGCAGCCCGGGTTCTGGTTCTGGAAACACCATATATTTT.

The chain carries TRBV27 and TRBJ1-6, with TRBD1 identical over 7 bases. From germline, CDR1 is MNHEY and CDR2 SMNVEV (reference sequence). V was pared by 2 bases and J by 8 bases, with 6 bases of the junction left unmatched. CDR3 length: 15 residues. The CDR3 protein is CASSLTGTVDSPLHF. The CDR3 region has the DNA TGTGCCAGCAGTTTAACCGGGACAGTGGATTCACCCCTCCACTTT.

Comments on this clone: The same CDR3 can be traced to other DNA sequences in this sample. This sequence joins TRBV7-3 and TRBJ2-3; 10 bases line up with TRBD2. The junction had 0 bases not matched to a gene; V was cut back by 5 bases and J by 1 base. Germline CDR1 SGHTA, CDR2 FQGTGA. The CDR3 extends over 14 amino acids. CDR3 region: CASSLAGGTDTQYF. DNA of the CDR3: TGTGCCAGCAGCCTAGCGGGGGGCACAGATACGCAGTATTTT.

V and J are TRBV18 and TRBJ2-2; 8 bases line up with TRBD1. Germline lookup yields CDR1 KGHSH and CDR2 LQKENI. The CDR3 runs 15 residues. Trimming removed 3 bases from V and 3 bases from J; junction bases left unmatched: 3. CDR3 region: CASSPSGGDTGELFF. Here the CDR3 DNA reads TGTGCCAGCTCACCGTCAGGGGGCGACACCGGGGAGCTGTTTTTT.

The rearrangement joins TRBV15 to TRBJ1-3, with D unclear. There are 15 residues in the CDR3. CDR1 and CDR2 from the germline V gene are LNHNV and YYDKDF (reference sequence). The V end was cut by 4 bases, the J end by 4 bases, with 14 bases between. The CDR3 reads CATSKTGSTGNTIYF. CDR3 in DNA: TGTGCCACCAGCAAAACCGGGAGCACCGGAAACACCATATATTTT.

The V call is TRBV7-7, the J call TRBJ2-1, with D tentatively TRBD1 (5 bases). CDR1 is SSHAT, CDR2 FNYEAQ, per germline (reference sequence). The CDR3 is 17 amino acids. V lost 0 bases, J lost 0 bases, and 12 bases lay in between. This chain's CDR3 is CASSLARQRSSYNEQFF. DNA for the CDR3: TGTGCCAGCAGCTTAGCTCGACAGAGGAGCTCCTACAATGAGCAGTTCTTC.

This clone occurred once. A read error may account for a junction end that differs from germline. J is TRBJ2-5 and V is TRBV7-7; perhaps TRBD1 as D (6 bases). This CDR3 spans 13 amino acids. Germline assignment: CDR1 SSHAT and CDR2 FNYEAQ (reference sequence). In DNA form, the CDR3 reads TGTGCTAGCAGCCAACAGGGCAAAGAGACCCAGTACTTC. It codes for CASSQQGKETQYF. Combining the CDR3 with reference TRBV7-7 and TRBJ2-5 gives the whole variable domain GAGVSQSPRYKVTKRGQDVTLRCDPISSHATLYWYQQALGQGPEFLTYFNYEAQPDKSGLPSDRFSAERPEGSISTLTIQRTEQRDSAMYRCASSQQGKETQYFGPGTRLLVL.

The chain links TRBV7-6 to TRBJ2-3; the match to TRBD2 covers 7 bases. The CDR3 spans 16 residues. Germline CDR1 is SGHVS and CDR2 is FNYEAQ. The J segment lost 1 base and the V segment lost 0 bases, leaving 4 bases of the junction unmatched. The CDR3 nucleotides read TGTGCCAGCAGCTTAGCGGGACGGGGGGGCACAGATACGCAGTATTTT. The encoded protein is CASSLAGRGGTDTQYF.

The rearrangement uses TRBV11-2 and TRBJ2-2; 9 bases line up with TRBD1. The CDR3 sequence is 16 residues long. From germline, CDR1 is SGHAT and CDR2 FQNNGV. After removal of 3 bases from V and 2 bases from J, the junction contained 4 bases not matched to a gene. CDR3 nucleotide sequence: TGTGCCAGCAGCTTGGGACAGGGAGTCAACACCGGGGAGCTGTTTTTT. This codes for CASSLGQGVNTGELFF. The full variable domain, its missing parts supplied by reference TRBV11-2 and TRBJ2-2, is EAGVAQSPRYKIIEKRQSVAFWCNPISGHATLYWYQQILGQGPKLLIQFQNNGVVDDSQLPKDRFSAERLKGVDSTLKIQPAKLEDSAVYLCASSLGQGVNTGELFFGEGSRLTVL.

This chain connects TRBV18 to TRBJ2-3; no definite D call. The germline V gene encodes CDR1 KGHSH and CDR2 LQKENI. This CDR3 contains 13 residues. V gave up 6 bases and J gave up 5 bases, with 12 bases separating them. This chain's CDR3 is CASSPTILDTQYF. For the CDR3, the DNA is TGTGCCAGCTCCCCCACTATACTAGATACGCAGTATTTT.

The chain is built from TRBV28 and TRBJ2-3, with 10 bases that match TRBD2. The CDR3 has 15 amino acids. After removal of 5 bases from V and 4 bases from J, the junction contained 6 bases not matched to a gene. Germline V gives CDR1 MDHEN, CDR2 SYDVKM. The CDR3 protein is CASSLAGVTSDTQYF. The CDR3 DNA reads as TGTGCCAGCAGTCTAGCGGGAGTGACCTCAGATACGCAGTATTTT.